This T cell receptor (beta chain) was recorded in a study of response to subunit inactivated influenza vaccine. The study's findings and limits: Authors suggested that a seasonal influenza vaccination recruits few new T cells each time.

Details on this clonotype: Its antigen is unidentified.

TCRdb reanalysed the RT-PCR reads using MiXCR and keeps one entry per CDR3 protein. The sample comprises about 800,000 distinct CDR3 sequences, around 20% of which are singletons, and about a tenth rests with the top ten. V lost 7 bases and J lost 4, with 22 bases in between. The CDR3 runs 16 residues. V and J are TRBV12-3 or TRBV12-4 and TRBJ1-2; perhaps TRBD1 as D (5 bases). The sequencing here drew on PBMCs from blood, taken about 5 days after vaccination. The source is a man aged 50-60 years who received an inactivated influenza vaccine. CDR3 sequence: CASTTYPGRGSYGYTF. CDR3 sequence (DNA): TGTGCCAGCACCACATACCCGGGGCGGGGCAGCTATGGCTACACCTTC.